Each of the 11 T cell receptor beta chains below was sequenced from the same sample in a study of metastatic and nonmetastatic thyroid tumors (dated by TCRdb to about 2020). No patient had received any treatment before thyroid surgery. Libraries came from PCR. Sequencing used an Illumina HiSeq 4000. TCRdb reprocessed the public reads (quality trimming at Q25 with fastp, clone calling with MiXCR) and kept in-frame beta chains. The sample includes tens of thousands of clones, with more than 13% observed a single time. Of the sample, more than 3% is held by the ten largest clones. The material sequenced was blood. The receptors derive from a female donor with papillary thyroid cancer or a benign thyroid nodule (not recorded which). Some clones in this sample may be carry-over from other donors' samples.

The DNA for the CDR3 is TGTGCCAGCAGAACCGGACGCACCTCTGGTTCCAACGTCCTGACTTTC. Translating gives CASRTGRTSGSNVLTF. The chain joins TRBV6-1 to TRBJ2-6, with D hard to call. Germline CDR1 and CDR2: MNHNS and SASEGT. This CDR3 region has 16 residues. Trimming left V 6 bases short and J 8 bases short, with 20 bases between.

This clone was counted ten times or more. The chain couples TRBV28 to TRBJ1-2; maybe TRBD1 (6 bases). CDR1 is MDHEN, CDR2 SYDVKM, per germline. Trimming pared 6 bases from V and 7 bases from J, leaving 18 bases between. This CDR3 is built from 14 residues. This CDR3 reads CASSITYQGTGYTF. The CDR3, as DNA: TGTGCCAGCAGCATAACCTACCAGGGGACTGGCTACACCTTC.

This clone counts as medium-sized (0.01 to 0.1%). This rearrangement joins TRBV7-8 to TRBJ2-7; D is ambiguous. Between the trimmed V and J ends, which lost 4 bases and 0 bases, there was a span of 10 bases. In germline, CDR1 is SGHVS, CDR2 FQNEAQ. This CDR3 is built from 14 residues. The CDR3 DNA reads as TGTGCCAGCAGCTGGGCCAAGAGCTCCTACGAGCAGTACTTC. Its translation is CASSWAKSSYEQYF.

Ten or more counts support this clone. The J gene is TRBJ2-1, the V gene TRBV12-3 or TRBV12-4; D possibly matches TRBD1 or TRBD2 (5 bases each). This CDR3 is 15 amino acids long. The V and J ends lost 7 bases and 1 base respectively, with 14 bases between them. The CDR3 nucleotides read TGTGCCAGCACCCTAGTGGGGGTATCCTACAATGAGCAGTTCTTC. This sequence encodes CASTLVGVSYNEQFF.

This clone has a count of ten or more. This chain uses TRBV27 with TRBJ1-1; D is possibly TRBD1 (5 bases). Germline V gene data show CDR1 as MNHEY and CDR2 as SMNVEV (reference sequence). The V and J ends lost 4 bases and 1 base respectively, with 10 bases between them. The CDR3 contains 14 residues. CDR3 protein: CASSYLGQNTEAFF. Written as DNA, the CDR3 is TGTGCCAGCAGTTACCTCGGACAGAACACTGAAGCTTTCTTT.

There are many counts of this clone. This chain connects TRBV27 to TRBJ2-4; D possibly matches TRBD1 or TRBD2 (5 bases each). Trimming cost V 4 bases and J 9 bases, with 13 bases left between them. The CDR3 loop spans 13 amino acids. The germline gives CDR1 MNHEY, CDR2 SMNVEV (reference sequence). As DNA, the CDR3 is TGTGCCAGCAGTTGGGGTATCGGGGCCATTCAGTACTTC. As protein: CASSWGIGAIQYF.

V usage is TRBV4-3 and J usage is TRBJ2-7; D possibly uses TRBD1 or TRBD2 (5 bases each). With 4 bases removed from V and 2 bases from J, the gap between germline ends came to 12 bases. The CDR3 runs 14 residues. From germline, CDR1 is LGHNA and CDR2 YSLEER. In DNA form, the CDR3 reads TGCGCCAGCAGCCTTGGTCGAGGGGCCTACGAGCAGTACTTC. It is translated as CASSLGRGAYEQYF.

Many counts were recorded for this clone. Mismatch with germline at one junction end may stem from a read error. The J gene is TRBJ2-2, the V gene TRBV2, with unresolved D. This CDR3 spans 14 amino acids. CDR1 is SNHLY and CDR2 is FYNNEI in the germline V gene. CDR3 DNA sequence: TGTGCCAGCAGTCCGCGACCCTACACCGAGGAGCTGTTTTTT. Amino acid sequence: CASSPRPYTEELFF. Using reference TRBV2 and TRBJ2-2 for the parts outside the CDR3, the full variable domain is EPEVTQTPSHQVTQMGQEVILRCVPISNHLYFYWYRQILGQKVEFLVSFYNNEISEKSEIFDDQFSVERPDGSNFTLKIRSTKLEDSAMYFCASSPRPYTEELFFGEGSRLTVL.

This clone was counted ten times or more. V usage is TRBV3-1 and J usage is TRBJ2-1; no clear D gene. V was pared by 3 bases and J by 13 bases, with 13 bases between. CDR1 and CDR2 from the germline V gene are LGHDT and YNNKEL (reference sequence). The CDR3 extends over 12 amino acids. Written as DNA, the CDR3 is TGTGCCAGCAGCCAGTCTCGTGAGGTTCAGTTCTTC. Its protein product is CASSQSREVQFF.

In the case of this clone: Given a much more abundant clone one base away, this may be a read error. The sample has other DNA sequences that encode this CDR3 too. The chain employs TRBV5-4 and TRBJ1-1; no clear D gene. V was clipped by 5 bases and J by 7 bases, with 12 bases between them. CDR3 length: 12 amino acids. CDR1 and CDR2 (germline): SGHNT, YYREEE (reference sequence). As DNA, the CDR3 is TGTGCCAGCAGTGGAGTGGGGATTGAAGCTTTCTTT. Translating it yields CASSGVGIEAFF.

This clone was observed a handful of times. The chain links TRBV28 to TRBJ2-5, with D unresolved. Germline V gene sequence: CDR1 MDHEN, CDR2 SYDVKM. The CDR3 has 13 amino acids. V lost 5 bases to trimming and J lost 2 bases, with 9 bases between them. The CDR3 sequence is CASSPDLQETQYF. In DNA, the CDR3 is TGTGCCAGCAGTCCAGACCTTCAAGAGACCCAGTACTTC.